This section outlines one TCR beta chain sequence together with its context. Its antigen is currently unknown. This specimen belongs to a study of shared clonotypes between healthy human individuals. Overall study: Researchers assigned three CD4 naive, three CD4 memory, two CD8 naive and one CD8 memory plate to each donor. General observations from the study: What rarefaction showed was incomplete sorted-subset sequencing despite large depth. Naive subsets generally exceeded memory subsets in estimated richness.

In the study's own analysis: Filtering differed because ImmunoSEQ produced junction-only sequences that carried no quality scores. TCRdb's table, derived via immunoSEQ multiplex PCR, lists solely in-frame clones and lacks some. V, J and clone size are those of that table, while D and trimming were read from the DNA. The data contain 2 million to 2.5 million clones, almost 96% of them seen just once; the ten biggest clones take up more than 0.1%. CDR1 MNHEY and CDR2 SVGAGI come from the germline V gene. Trimming removed 5 bases from V and 11 bases from J; junction bases left unmatched: 5. The CDR3 is 11 amino acids.

Source material: naive CD4+ T cells sorted from blood. Regarding subset: CD45RA+ positively selected. V and J are TRBV6-5 and TRBJ1-1; 7 bases are shared with TRBD1. The origin of this receptor is a man aged 18 to 35 in good health. The CDR3 bases are TGTGCCAGCAGTGACACCAGGGGGGCTTTCTTT. This codes for CASSDTRGAFF.